This entry is about one T cell receptor (beta chain). Its specificity is not known. The data were obtained in a study of cytomegalovirus exposure and HLA in healthy donors. The PCR ran on 60 Vbeta and 13 Jbeta primers. Assay: immunoSEQ multiplex PCR; the TCRdb copy retains only in-frame clones and omits some. Among approximately 95,000 clones listed, over 70% were seen once. Study conclusions and caveats: Approximately 17,000 TCR beta sequences were associated with HLA alleles at 0.05 false discovery rate in a later analysis. Prior analysis indicated that the majority of TCR beta V segments exhibited productivity approximately 87% or approximately 30% of the time.

The CDR3 covers 11 residues. From germline, CDR1 is SGHVS and CDR2 FQNEAQ. The V end was cut by 5 bases, the J end by 6 bases, with 8 bases between. The specimen sequenced was PBMCs. The chain has TRBV7-8 and TRBJ2-7; D is unresolved. The receptor's source is a man younger than 35 in good health and CMV-seropositive. CDR3 coding DNA: TGTGCCAGCAGCCCCCAGGTCGAGCAGTACTTC. This translates into CASSPQVEQYF.